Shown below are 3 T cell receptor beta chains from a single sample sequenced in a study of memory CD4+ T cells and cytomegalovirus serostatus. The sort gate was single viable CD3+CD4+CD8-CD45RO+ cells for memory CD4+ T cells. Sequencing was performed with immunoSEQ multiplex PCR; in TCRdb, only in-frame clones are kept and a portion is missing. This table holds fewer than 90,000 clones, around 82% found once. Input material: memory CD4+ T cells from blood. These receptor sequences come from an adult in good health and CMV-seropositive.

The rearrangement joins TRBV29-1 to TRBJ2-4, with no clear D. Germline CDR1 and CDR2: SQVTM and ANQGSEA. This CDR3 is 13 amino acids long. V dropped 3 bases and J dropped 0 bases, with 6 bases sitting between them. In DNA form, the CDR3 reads TGCAGCGTTGACGGTAAAGCCAAAAACATTCAGTACTTC. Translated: CSVDGKAKNIQYF.

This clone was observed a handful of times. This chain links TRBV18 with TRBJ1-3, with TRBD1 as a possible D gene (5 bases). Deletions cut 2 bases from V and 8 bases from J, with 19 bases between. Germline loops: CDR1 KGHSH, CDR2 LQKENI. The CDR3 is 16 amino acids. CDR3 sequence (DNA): TGTGCCAGCTCACCAACCGGGGGGACTGCTGGGCACACCATATATTTT. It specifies CASSPTGGTAGHTIYF.

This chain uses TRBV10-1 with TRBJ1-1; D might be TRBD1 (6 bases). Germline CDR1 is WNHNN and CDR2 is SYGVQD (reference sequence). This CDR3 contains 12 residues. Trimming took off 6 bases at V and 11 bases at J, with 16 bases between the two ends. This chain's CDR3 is CASSGEGGLAFF. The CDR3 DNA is TGCGCCAGCAGCGGAGAGGGGGGGCTTGCTTTCTTT.